Reported below is one TCR beta chain. The antigen remains unidentified. This entry comes from a study of CXCR3-negative and CXCR3-positive naive CD8 T cells. For the study at large: Sequencing brought in some 130 million TRB reads altogether, and each library got about 1.5 +/- 0.3 million.

Overall study findings and caveats: Researchers report that CXCR3-positive naive cells carry more hydrophobic TRB CDR3s than CXCR3-negative naive cells.

Germline V CDR1 and CDR2: SGHVS, FNYEAQ. CDR3 length equals 16 residues. The study made its TRB cDNA libraries by 5' RACE, adding UMI labels. From its re-call of the 5' RACE reads, TCRdb lists each CDR3 protein once, without DNA. The sample table includes roughly 110,000 distinct CDR3 sequences. The authors gated naive CD8+ T cells as CD45RO-CCR7+CD27+CD95-. The V call is TRBV7-6, the J call TRBJ2-2; the TRBD2 assignment by TCRdb is unverifiable without DNA. The source of this sequence is a human donor in good health. Some clones in this sample may be carry-over from other donors' samples. What was sequenced was naive CXCR3+ CD8+ T cells from blood. Specified subset: CD45RO-CCR7+CD27+CD95- naive CD8+ T cells expressing CXCR3 (TNR3+). CDR3 in amino acids: CASSLAGGLATGELFF.